This T cell receptor (beta chain) was recovered during a study of cytomegalovirus exposure and HLA in healthy donors. General study results and limits: There were about 160 TCR beta chains listed as cytomegalovirus-associated. Clonal expansion, a later analysis showed, was greater in HLA-associated TCR beta chains than in equally common others. Some V segments (TRBV6-2 and TRBV6-3 among them) were excluded as indistinguishable.

Though probably carrying unrecorded immune exposures, donors were nominally healthy at sampling. This clone has ten or more counts. Its target is not known. Germline CDR1 is MNHNS and CDR2 is SASEGT. CDR3 length equals 15 residues. J lost 3 bases, V lost 2 bases, and 0 bases had no gene match. The PCR had 60 Vbeta and 13 Jbeta primers. Using immunoSEQ multiplex PCR, the repertoire was profiled, and TCRdb retains in-frame clones only, with some absent. Among roughly 100,000 clones listed, about 60% were seen once. This rearrangement joins TRBV6-1 to TRBJ2-1, with 11 bases fitting TRBD2. The source is a human donor in good health. Sequenced input: PBMCs. The CDR3 loop reads CASSELAGGYNEQFF. CDR3 DNA sequence: TGTGCCAGCAGTGAACTAGCGGGAGGCTACAATGAGCAGTTCTTC.